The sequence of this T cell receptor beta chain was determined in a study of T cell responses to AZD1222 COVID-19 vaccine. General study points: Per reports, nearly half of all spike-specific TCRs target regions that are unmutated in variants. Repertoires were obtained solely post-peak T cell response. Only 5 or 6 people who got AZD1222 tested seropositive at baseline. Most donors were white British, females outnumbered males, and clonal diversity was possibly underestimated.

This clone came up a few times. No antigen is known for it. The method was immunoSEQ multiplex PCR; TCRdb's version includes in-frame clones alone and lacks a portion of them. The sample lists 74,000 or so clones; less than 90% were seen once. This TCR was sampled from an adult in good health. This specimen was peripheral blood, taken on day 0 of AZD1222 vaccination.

Here the CDR3 DNA reads TGTGCCAGCGGGTACACCGGGGAGCTGTTTTTT. Translated: CASGYTGELFF. The chain couples TRBV6-5 to TRBJ2-2; D not resolved. Trimming shortened V by 8 bases and J by 3 bases, and 4 bases separated the two germline ends. The germline gives CDR1 MNHEY, CDR2 SVGAGI. The CDR3 extends over 11 amino acids.